These 9 T cell receptor beta chains share one sample of origin, sequenced in a study of a mutant IDH1 vaccine in newly diagnosed glioma. The time point denotes: week 11, during vaccination. Every single dose of the vaccine, 300 ug of mutant IDH1 20-mer peptide, came with topical imiquimod. Using immunoSEQ multiplex PCR, the repertoire was profiled, and TCRdb retains in-frame clones only, with some absent. The sample records about 120,000 clones, around 80% being singletons. These receptors are not linked to any known antigen. The sequencing here drew on PBMCs, taken from a glioma patient whose treatment included an IDH1 peptide vaccine. The receptors derive from a man between 40 and 49 years old with glioma.

This chain connects TRBV6-6 to TRBJ1-2, with a weak D call TRBD1 (6 bases). CDR3 size: 13 residues. Trimming took 2 bases from V and 8 from J, leaving 12 bases between them. Per the germline V gene, CDR1 is MNHNY and CDR2 is SVGAGI (reference sequence). Here the CDR3 DNA reads TGTGCCAGCAGTTACGGGGGGCCAGAGGGCTACACCTTC. Amino acid sequence: CASSYGGPEGYTF.

The chain has TRBV4-2 and TRBJ2-1, with no clear D. Per the germline V gene, CDR1 is LGHNA and CDR2 is YNFKEQ. Trimming removed 0 bases at V and 0 bases at J, with 12 bases between. This CDR3 contains 17 residues. The CDR3 region has the DNA TGTGCCAGCAGCCAAGAGATGGGCAGGTACTCCTACAATGAGCAGTTCTTC. Translated: CASSQEMGRYSYNEQFF.

The chain employs TRBV7-9 and TRBJ2-1; 7 positions agree with TRBD2. CDR3 length: 14 amino acids. The germline V gene has CDR1 SEHNR and CDR2 FQNEAQ (reference sequence). The V gene end was trimmed by 3 bases and the J gene end by 6 bases; junction bases not matched to a gene: 5. CDR3 loop: CASSLTSPANEQFF. In nucleotides, the CDR3 is TGTGCCAGCAGCTTGACTAGCCCCGCCAATGAGCAGTTCTTC. Together with reference TRBV7-9 and TRBJ2-1, the CDR3 gives the full variable domain: DTGVSQNPRHKITKRGQNVTFRCDPISEHNRLYWYRQTLGQGPEFLTYFQNEAQLEKSRLLSDRFSAERPKGSFSTLEIQRTEQGDSAMYLCASSLTSPANEQFFGPGTRLTVL.

On this clone: The same CDR3 arises from other DNA sequences in this sample as well. V gene TRBV30 combines with J gene TRBJ2-5; possibly TRBD1 or TRBD2 for D (5 bases each). The CDR3 runs to 11 residues. Germline CDR1 reads GTSNPN; CDR2 reads SVGIG (reference sequence). V was trimmed by 1 base and J by 5 bases, leaving 5 bases between them. CDR3 sequence reads: CAWSGGETQYF. The CDR3 bases are TGTGCCTGGAGTGGGGGGGAGACCCAGTACTTC.

This clone appeared a single time. The chain recombines TRBV5-1 with TRBJ1-1, with 9 bases matching TRBD1. Germline V CDR1 and CDR2: SGHRS, YFSETQ. Germline trimming cut 3 bases from V and 3 bases from J; bases unmatched to any gene: 9. This CDR3 has 16 residues. The CDR3 protein is CASSWEGTGRDTEAFF. As DNA, the CDR3 is TGCGCCAGCAGCTGGGAGGGGACAGGGCGGGACACTGAAGCTTTCTTT.

The V gene is TRBV11-2, the J gene TRBJ2-7; weak D call: TRBD1 (6 bases). The V gene lost 5 bases and the J gene lost 0 bases, with 11 bases spanning the gap. Per the germline V gene, CDR1 is SGHAT and CDR2 is FQNNGV. This CDR3 region has 14 residues. The CDR3 coding sequence is TGTGCCAGCAGCCTAAGCAGGGGCTCCTACGAGCAGTACTTC. Its translation is CASSLSRGSYEQYF. Using reference TRBV11-2 and TRBJ2-7 for the parts outside the CDR3, the full variable domain is EAGVAQSPRYKIIEKRQSVAFWCNPISGHATLYWYQQILGQGPKLLIQFQNNGVVDDSQLPKDRFSAERLKGVDSTLKIQPAKLEDSAVYLCASSLSRGSYEQYFGPGTRLTVT.

V gene TRBV29-1 combines with J gene TRBJ2-7, with D unresolved. Per the germline V gene, CDR1 is SQVTM and CDR2 is ANQGSEA. V shed 2 bases and J shed 0 bases, with 8 bases lying between them. This CDR3 region has 13 residues. CDR3 DNA sequence: TGCAGCGTTGAAAGCGAATACTCCTACGAGCAGTACTTC. This sequence encodes CSVESEYSYEQYF.

This clone was counted only a few times. The rearrangement links TRBV6-4 to TRBJ2-3; a weak D match, TRBD2 (7 bases). This CDR3 has 14 amino acids. Trimming removed 3 bases from V and 4 bases from J, with 11 bases in between. The germline CDR1 and CDR2 sequences are MRHNA and SNTAGT. The CDR3 protein is CASSEEGGADTQYF. CDR3 in DNA: TGTGCCAGCAGTGAAGAGGGGGGGGCAGATACGCAGTATTTT.

The V call is TRBV19, the J call TRBJ2-7, with 8 bases aligning to TRBD1. J gave up 2 bases and V 6 bases, and 9 bases lay outside the gene matches. This CDR3 is 15 amino acids long. Germline CDR1 reads LNHDA; CDR2 reads SQIVND (reference sequence). CDR3 bases: TGTGCCAGTAGCCTCGGACAGGGAGGCCCCTACGAGCAGTACTTC. This translates into CASSLGQGGPYEQYF.